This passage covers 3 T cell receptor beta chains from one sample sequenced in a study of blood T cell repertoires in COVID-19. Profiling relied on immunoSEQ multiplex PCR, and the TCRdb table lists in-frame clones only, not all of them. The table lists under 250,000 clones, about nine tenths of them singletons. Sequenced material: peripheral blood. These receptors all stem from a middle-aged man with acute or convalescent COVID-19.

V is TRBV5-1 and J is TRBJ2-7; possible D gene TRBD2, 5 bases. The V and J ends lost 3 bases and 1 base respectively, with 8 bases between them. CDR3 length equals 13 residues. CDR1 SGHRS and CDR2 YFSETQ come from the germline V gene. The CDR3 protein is CASSSGMSYEQYF. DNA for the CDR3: TGCGCCAGCAGCTCCGGGATGTCCTACGAGCAGTACTTC.

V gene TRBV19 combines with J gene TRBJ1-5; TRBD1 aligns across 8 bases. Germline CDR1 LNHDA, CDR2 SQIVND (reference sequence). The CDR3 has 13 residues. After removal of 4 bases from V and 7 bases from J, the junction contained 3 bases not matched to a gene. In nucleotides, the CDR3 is TGTGCCAGTAGTACGGACAGGGTACAGCCCCAGCATTTT. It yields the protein CASSTDRVQPQHF.

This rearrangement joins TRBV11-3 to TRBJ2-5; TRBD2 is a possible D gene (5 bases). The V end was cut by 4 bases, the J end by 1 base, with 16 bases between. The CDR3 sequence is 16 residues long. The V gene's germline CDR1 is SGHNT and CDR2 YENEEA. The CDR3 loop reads CASSSPTTDFQETQYF. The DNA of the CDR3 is TGTGCCAGCAGCTCACCAACGACGGACTTCCAAGAGACCCAGTACTTC. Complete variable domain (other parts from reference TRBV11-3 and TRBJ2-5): EAGVVQSPRYKIIEKKQPVAFWCNPISGHNTLYWYLQNLGQGPELLIRYENEEAVDDSQLPKDRFSAERLKGVDSTLKIQPAELGDSAVYLCASSSPTTDFQETQYFGPGTRLLVL.